These T cell receptor beta chains were read from a single sample in a study of T-cell reconstitution after alpha-beta-depleted transplantation in children. TCRdb re-called the PCR reads through MiXCR, storing one row per CDR3 protein. The sample records roughly 100,000 distinct CDR3 sequences, roughly 8% being singletons. The sample consisted of PBMCs from the stem cell graft donor, taken from the stem cell graft. These receptors all come from a human donor who donated a stem cell graft to a child with congenital amegakaryocytic thrombocytopenia. Both conserved end residues are part of each CDR3. The order of the fields is V gene, clone size, J gene, D gene, CDR3 protein, CDR3 DNA. The D gene is left open where the match is weak. The size of a clone is reported for some rows only, either as once, few or many, or as a class for expanded clones.

TRBV20-1	many	TRBJ1-1	NA	CSASADYEAFF	TGCAGTGCTAGCGCGGACTATGAAGCTTTCTTT
TRBV10-2	many	TRBJ2-1	NA	CASSELLGSYNEQFF	TGCGCCAGCAGTGAACTCTTGGGGTCCTACAATGAGCAGTTCTTC
TRBV5-1	many	TRBJ2-1	TRBD2	CASSLILAGALYNEQFF	TGCGCCAGCAGCTTGATTCTAGCGGGAGCCCTTTACAATGAGCAGTTCTTC
TRBV7-3	many	TRBJ2-1	NA	CASSSGHFSSYNEQFF	TGTGCCAGCAGCTCGGGACACTTCAGCTCCTACAATGAGCAGTTCTTC
TRBV20-1	few	TRBJ2-1	NA	CSAQGTNPRNEQFF	TGCAGTGCTCAAGGGACAAACCCTAGGAATGAGCAGTTCTTC
TRBV6-5	many	TRBJ1-4	NA	CASRRIGGSNEKLFF	TGTGCCAGCAGGCGTATTGGGGGGTCTAATGAAAAACTGTTTTTT
TRBV12-3/TRBV12-4	many	TRBJ1-2	NA	CASSPPNYGYTF	TGTGCCAGCAGCCCCCCAAACTATGGCTACACCTTC
TRBV20-1	many	TRBJ2-7	TRBD2	CSAVPVSGASSYEQYF	TGCAGTGCTGTACCAGTTAGCGGGGCCAGCTCCTACGAGCAGTACTTC
TRBV28	few	TRBJ1-2	NA	CASSLSQGYGYTF	TGTGCCAGCAGTTTATCACAGGGCTATGGCTACACCTTC
TRBV7-3	NA	TRBJ1-2	NA	CASSHLQQRTLNYGYTF	TGTGCCAGCAGCCATCTACAACAGCGGACGCTTAACTATGGCTACACCTTC